The 10 T cell receptor beta chains below come from one sample, sequenced in a study of Ad26.COV2.S vaccination and SARS-CoV-2 variants (dated by TCRdb to the early 2020s). The method was the immunoSEQ multiplex PCR assay. TCRdb holds this immuneACCESS table with in-frame rearrangements only. Some clones are missing; in checked studies, unresolved V genes explain under half, and the rest has no known cause. The sample yields hundreds of thousands of clones; roughly 90% were counted once. The ten largest account for over 1.3% of the sample. The sample's treatment or condition label, decoded: about 20 received Ad26.COV2.S at low or high dose, single or two shots; a few received placebo; per-sample allocation not given. For vaccine and placebo recipients, the sequenced repertoires came from samples collected on day 63 after the first injection. Sequenced material: peripheral blood, taken in a trial of Ad26.COV2.S vaccine versus placebo. These receptors originate from a person aged 18-65 years who received the Ad26.COV2.S COVID-19 vaccine or a placebo.

The V call is TRBV19, the J call TRBJ1-5; D gene unclear. The germline V and J ends were trimmed by 1 base and 3 bases, with 16 bases remaining between them. The CDR3 consists of 17 residues. In germline, CDR1 is LNHDA, CDR2 SQIVND (reference sequence). The CDR3 reads CASSIGARAFNNQPQHF. The CDR3 nucleotides are TGTGCCAGTAGTATAGGAGCACGGGCCTTTAACAATCAGCCCCAGCATTTT.

J is TRBJ1-5 and V is TRBV6-6; a possible D gene is TRBD1 (5 bases). This CDR3 region has 14 residues. The V gene's germline CDR1 is MNHNY and CDR2 SVGAGI (reference sequence). CDR3 nucleotide sequence: TGTGCTACAGGCCGGGGAGGGGGCAATCAGCCCCAGCATTTT. It codes for CATGRGGGNQPQHF.

The CDR3 loop reads CASSSGGQVIAYEQYF. The CDR3 DNA sequence: TGTGCCAGCAGCTCGGGAGGACAGGTGATAGCCTACGAGCAGTACTTC. The genes are TRBV5-5 and TRBJ2-7, with D perhaps given as TRBD1 or TRBD2 (7 bases each). The CDR3 is 16 amino acids. The germline CDR1 and CDR2 sequences are SGHKS and YYEKEE (reference sequence). The V end lost 3 bases, the J end lost 2 bases, and 18 bases lay between the germline ends.

This chain uses TRBV6-5 with TRBJ2-4, with 10 bases matching TRBD2. The CDR3 sequence is 15 residues long. Trimming at V came to 0 bases and at J to 16 bases, leaving 12 bases not matched to a gene. The V gene's germline CDR1 is MNHEY and CDR2 SVGAGI. In DNA, the CDR3 is TGTGCCAGCAGTTACTCGATTGCTAGCGGGGGTTTCGTTTACTTC. Encoded protein: CASSYSIASGGFVYF.

The rearrangement joins TRBV2 to TRBJ2-1, with a weak D call TRBD2 (5 bases). This CDR3 has 14 residues. The germline V gene encodes CDR1 SNHLY and CDR2 FYNNEI. The V and J ends lost 8 bases and 5 bases respectively, with 16 bases between them. CDR3 bases: TGTGCCAGCCTCGAACTAGTGAGGCACAATGAGCAGTTCTTC. Amino acid sequence: CASLELVRHNEQFF.

The V and J genes are TRBV6-5 and TRBJ1-4, with 7 nucleotides matching TRBD1. Germline V lookup: CDR1 MNHEY, CDR2 SVGAGI. There are 14 residues in the CDR3. The V segment lost 2 bases and the J segment 5 bases; nucleotides outside the gene matches: 2. The CDR3 region is CASSYAGQNEKLFF. DNA of the CDR3: TGTGCCAGCAGTTACGCGGGACAGAATGAAAAACTGTTTTTT.

V is TRBV19 and J is TRBJ2-1; 8 bases match TRBD2. With 6 bases clipped from V and 4 bases from J, the junction kept 8 bases outside the gene matches. CDR1 is LNHDA and CDR2 is SQIVND in the germline V gene (reference sequence). The CDR3 contains 15 residues. The CDR3 is CASSAGGPGYNEQFF. CDR3 coding DNA: TGTGCCAGTAGCGCGGGGGGCCCAGGGTACAATGAGCAGTTCTTC. Drawing the rest from reference TRBV19 and TRBJ2-1, the complete variable domain is DGGITQSPKYLFRKEGQNVTLSCEQNLNHDAMYWYRQDPGQGLRLIYYSQIVNDFQKGDIAEGYSVSREKKESFPLTVTSAQKNPTAFYLCASSAGGPGYNEQFFGPGTRLTVL.

Only one count was recorded for this clone. The chain recombines TRBV18 with TRBJ1-2; D might be TRBD1 (6 bases). The CDR3 consists of 14 residues. Trimming stripped 3 bases from V and 6 bases from J, with 14 bases between. The V gene's germline CDR1 is KGHSH and CDR2 LQKENI. The CDR3 loop reads CASSPRDRSDGYTF. The CDR3 DNA is TGTGCCAGCTCACCGAGAGACAGGAGCGATGGCTACACCTTC.

V and J are TRBV5-5 and TRBJ2-3; 7 bases line up with TRBD2. The CDR3 has 14 residues. With 1 base clipped from V and 2 bases from J, the junction kept 1 base outside the gene matches. The germline CDR1 and CDR2 sequences are SGHKS and YYEKEE (reference sequence). CDR3 nucleotide sequence: TGTGCCAGCAGCTTGCGGGGGGACACAGATACGCAGTATTTT. Its protein is CASSLRGDTDTQYF.

Only a few counts were recorded for this clone. V and J are TRBV29-1 and TRBJ1-4, with TRBD1 matching 7 bases. CDR1 and CDR2 from the germline V gene are SQVTM and ANQGSEA. The CDR3 spans 14 residues. The junction had 12 bases not matched to a gene; V was cut back by 6 bases and J by 8 bases. CDR3 region: CSVKNRGGLEKLFF. CDR3 coding DNA: TGCAGCGTCAAGAACAGGGGAGGTTTGGAAAAACTGTTTTTT.